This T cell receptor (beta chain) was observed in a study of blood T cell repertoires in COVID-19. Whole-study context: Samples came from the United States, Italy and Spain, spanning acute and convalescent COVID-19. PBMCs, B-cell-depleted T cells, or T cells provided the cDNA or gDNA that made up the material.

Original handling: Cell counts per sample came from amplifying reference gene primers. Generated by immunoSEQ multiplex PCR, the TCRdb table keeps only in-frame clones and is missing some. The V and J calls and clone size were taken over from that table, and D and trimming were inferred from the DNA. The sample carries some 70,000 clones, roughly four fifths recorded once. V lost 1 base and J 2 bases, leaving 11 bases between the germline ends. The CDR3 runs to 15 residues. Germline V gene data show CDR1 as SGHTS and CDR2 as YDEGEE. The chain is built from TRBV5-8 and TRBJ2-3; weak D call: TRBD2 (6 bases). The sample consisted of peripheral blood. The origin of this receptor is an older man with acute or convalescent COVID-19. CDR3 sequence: CASSLWDSITDTQYF. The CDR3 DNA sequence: TGTGCCAGCAGCTTGTGGGACTCTATCACAGATACGCAGTATTTT.